This T cell receptor (beta chain) was identified during a study of T cell responses to AZD1222 COVID-19 vaccine. Using immunoSEQ multiplex PCR, the repertoire was profiled, and TCRdb retains in-frame clones only, with some absent. The repertoire includes roughly 200,000 clones, approximately 91% of them detected once, and under 2% sits in the top ten. This CDR3 contains 14 residues. V gave up 3 bases and J gave up 5 bases; unmatched junction bases: 5. Germline lookup yields CDR1 SEHNR and CDR2 FQNEAQ (reference sequence). The clonotype comes from an adult who received the AZD1222 COVID-19 vaccine. The rearrangement links TRBV7-9 to TRBJ1-1; TRBD1 agrees at 8 bases. The sample here was peripheral blood, taken 28 days after the second AZD1222 dose. The CDR3 DNA reads TGTGCCAGCAGCTTCCAGGGGGCCGGGACTGAAGCTTTCTTT. It is translated as CASSFQGAGTEAFF.